Listed below are T cell receptor beta chains from one sample, sequenced in a study of blood T cell repertoires in COVID-19. Assay: immunoSEQ multiplex PCR; the TCRdb copy retains only in-frame clones and omits some. The sample records roughly 68,000 clones, 75% to 90% being singletons. The sequenced sample consisted of peripheral blood. The receptor set was obtained from a woman aged 45-59 years with active COVID-19. Both conserved end residues are part of each CDR3. Each record gives: clone size, J gene, D gene, V gene, CDR3 DNA, CDR3 protein. The D gene is left open where the match is weak. Part of the rows lack a size; the others show once, few, many or a class for expanded clones.

clone size: .
J gene: TRBJ1-4
D gene: .
V gene: TRBV27
CDR3 DNA: TGTGCCAGCAGTTTATCAGGGGGAGATGAAAAACTGTTTTTT
CDR3 protein: CASSLSGGDEKLFF

clone size: .
J gene: TRBJ2-7
D gene: .
V gene: TRBV28
CDR3 DNA: TGTGCCAGCAGTTTATGGTTCGCCAAGCCCGGCGAGCAGTACTTC
CDR3 protein: CASSLWFAKPGEQYF

clone size: once
J gene: TRBJ1-5
D gene: .
V gene: TRBV28
CDR3 DNA: TGTGCCAGCACCCCTTTAAATCAGCCCCAGCATTTT
CDR3 protein: CASTPLNQPQHF

clone size: .
J gene: TRBJ2-5
D gene: .
V gene: TRBV5-5
CDR3 DNA: TGTGCCAGCAGCTTGGAAGCTAGCCGCCAGACCCAGTACTTC
CDR3 protein: CASSLEASRQTQYF

clone size: .
J gene: TRBJ1-2
D gene: TRBD1
V gene: TRBV7-9
CDR3 DNA: TGTGCCAGCAGCTTAGCAGGGACAGGGTTGGATGGCTACACCTTC
CDR3 protein: CASSLAGTGLDGYTF

clone size: .
J gene: TRBJ2-1
D gene: .
V gene: TRBV27
CDR3 DNA: TGTGCCAGCAGTTTCGCAGGGCCTCTGCCTGAGCAGTTCTTC
CDR3 protein: CASSFAGPLPEQFF

clone size: .
J gene: TRBJ2-5
D gene: TRBD2
V gene: TRBV7-2
CDR3 DNA: TGTGCCAGCAGCTGGGGGGGTAGCGGGAGGCCGGGGACCCAGTACTTC
CDR3 protein: CASSWGGSGRPGTQYF

clone size: .
J gene: TRBJ2-7
D gene: TRBD1
V gene: TRBV2
CDR3 DNA: TGTGCCAGCAGTTTTGAGGGGGCCCGCTCCTACGAGCAGTACTTC
CDR3 protein: CASSFEGARSYEQYF

clone size: .
J gene: TRBJ1-2
D gene: .
V gene: TRBV9
CDR3 DNA: TGTGCCAGCAGCGAGACTGTTAACTATGGCTACACCTTC
CDR3 protein: CASSETVNYGYTF

clone size: few
J gene: TRBJ1-4
D gene: TRBD1
V gene: TRBV30
CDR3 DNA: TGTGCCTGGAGCGACAGGGTGGAACTGTTTTTT
CDR3 protein: CAWSDRVELFF

clone size: .
J gene: TRBJ2-7
D gene: .
V gene: TRBV7-9
CDR3 DNA: TGTGCCAGCAGCTCGGGTTACCCCTACGAGCAGTACTTC
CDR3 protein: CASSSGYPYEQYF

clone size: .
J gene: TRBJ2-1
D gene: .
V gene: TRBV30
CDR3 DNA: TGTGCCTGGAGTCGGGGGATTTTCAATGAGCAGTTCTTC
CDR3 protein: CAWSRGIFNEQFF

clone size: .
J gene: TRBJ1-2
D gene: .
V gene: TRBV5-1
CDR3 DNA: TGCGCCAGCAGCTTGCCGACAGACGGCTACACCTTC
CDR3 protein: CASSLPTDGYTF

clone size: .
J gene: TRBJ1-6
D gene: TRBD1
V gene: TRBV5-6
CDR3 DNA: TGTGCCAGCAGCACCGACAGGGGGAACTATAATTCACCCCTCCACTTT
CDR3 protein: CASSTDRGNYNSPLHF

clone size: .
J gene: TRBJ1-5
D gene: TRBD1
V gene: TRBV19
CDR3 DNA: TGTGCCAGTAGCTCGGACAGGGTCCCCCCTTTAGGTAATCAGCCCCAGCATTTT
CDR3 protein: CASSSDRVPPLGNQPQHF

clone size: .
J gene: TRBJ1-2
D gene: .
V gene: TRBV6-5
CDR3 DNA: TGTGCCAGCAGTTACTCGCATCGCGAGGGCTACACCTTC
CDR3 protein: CASSYSHREGYTF

clone size: .
J gene: TRBJ2-2
D gene: .
V gene: TRBV18
CDR3 DNA: TGTGCCAGCTCACCGGGACTCGCGAACACCGGGGAGCTGTTTTTT
CDR3 protein: CASSPGLANTGELFF

clone size: .
J gene: TRBJ2-1
D gene: TRBD2
V gene: TRBV7-2
CDR3 DNA: TGTGCCAGCAGCCCGCGGACTAGCGGGAGGCTCTACAATGAGCAGTTCTTC
CDR3 protein: CASSPRTSGRLYNEQFF

clone size: .
J gene: TRBJ1-4
D gene: .
V gene: TRBV5-6
CDR3 DNA: TGTGCCAGCAGCTTGGCTCCGGGGAAGAGTAATGAAAAACTGTTTTTT
CDR3 protein: CASSLAPGKSNEKLFF

clone size: .
J gene: TRBJ2-1
D gene: TRBD1
V gene: TRBV7-8
CDR3 DNA: TGTGCCAGCAGACCGGCCGGGGCAGGGGGCTCCAATGAGCAGTTCTTC
CDR3 protein: CASRPAGAGGSNEQFF

clone size: few
J gene: TRBJ2-7
D gene: TRBD2
V gene: TRBV7-9
CDR3 DNA: TGTGCCAGCAGCCCCCGACTAGCGGACCCGTGGGAGCAGTACTTC
CDR3 protein: CASSPRLADPWEQYF

clone size: .
J gene: TRBJ2-5
D gene: .
V gene: TRBV5-6
CDR3 DNA: TGTGCCAGCAGCTTGTTTCAGGGACAAGAGACCCAGTACTTC
CDR3 protein: CASSLFQGQETQYF

clone size: .
J gene: TRBJ2-3
D gene: .
V gene: TRBV2
CDR3 DNA: TGTGCCAGAGCCCTCAGGAGGGATACGCAGTATTTT
CDR3 protein: CARALRRDTQYF

clone size: .
J gene: TRBJ2-5
D gene: .
V gene: TRBV7-7
CDR3 DNA: TGTGCTAGCAGTAGTTCCGGGTCGCAAGAGACCCAGTACTTC
CDR3 protein: CASSSSGSQETQYF

clone size: .
J gene: TRBJ1-6
D gene: TRBD1
V gene: TRBV19
CDR3 DNA: TGTGCCAGTAGTCCAGGGACAGGGGGACGGTCACCCCTCCACTTT
CDR3 protein: CASSPGTGGRSPLHF

clone size: .
J gene: TRBJ1-2
D gene: .
V gene: TRBV9
CDR3 DNA: TGTGCCAGCAGCGTAGCGTCGACCCCGGCGGACTATGGCTACACCTTC
CDR3 protein: CASSVASTPADYGYTF

clone size: .
J gene: TRBJ2-1
D gene: .
V gene: TRBV5-1
CDR3 DNA: TGCGCCAGCAGGAAGGGAGAATTTAGGTCGGATGAGAATGAGCAGTTCTTC
CDR3 protein: CASRKGEFRSDENEQFF

clone size: .
J gene: TRBJ2-7
D gene: .
V gene: TRBV3-1/TRBV3-2
CDR3 DNA: TGTGCCAGCAGCCAAGGTCCCGGGACTCACGCCTACGAGCAGTACTTC
CDR3 protein: CASSQGPGTHAYEQYF

clone size: .
J gene: TRBJ1-2
D gene: .
V gene: TRBV19
CDR3 DNA: TGTGCCAGTAATTTCAAATCGGGAAGTTGGGGCTACACCTTC
CDR3 protein: CASNFKSGSWGYTF

clone size: .
J gene: TRBJ1-5
D gene: TRBD1
V gene: TRBV6-1
CDR3 DNA: TGTGCCAGCAGTGAGTTGACAGGGACCAATCAGCCCCAGCATTTT
CDR3 protein: CASSELTGTNQPQHF

clone size: .
J gene: TRBJ2-4
D gene: TRBD2
V gene: TRBV3-1/TRBV3-2
CDR3 DNA: TGTGCCAGCAGCACGACGCCCTGGGCGGGAGGTGGGAACATTCAGTACTTC
CDR3 protein: CASSTTPWAGGGNIQYF

clone size: .
J gene: TRBJ2-7
D gene: .
V gene: TRBV12-3/TRBV12-4
CDR3 DNA: TGTGCCAGCAGTTTAGGTAGCTCCTACGAGCAGTACTTC
CDR3 protein: CASSLGSSYEQYF

clone size: .
J gene: TRBJ1-6
D gene: .
V gene: TRBV6-1
CDR3 DNA: TGTGCCAGCAGTGAAACTAGCGGGTCACCCCTCCACTTT
CDR3 protein: CASSETSGSPLHF

clone size: .
J gene: TRBJ2-3
D gene: .
V gene: TRBV29-1
CDR3 DNA: TGCAGCGTTCCGGGCGGGTTTGTCACAGATACGCAGTATTTT
CDR3 protein: CSVPGGFVTDTQYF

clone size: .
J gene: TRBJ1-2
D gene: TRBD1
V gene: TRBV12-3/TRBV12-4
CDR3 DNA: TGTGCCAGCAGGAGGACAGGGAACTATGGCTACACCTTC
CDR3 protein: CASRRTGNYGYTF

clone size: .
J gene: TRBJ1-3
D gene: .
V gene: TRBV4-2
CDR3 DNA: TGTGCCAGCAGCCCCGAGCAGGTATACTCTGGAAACACCATATATTTT
CDR3 protein: CASSPEQVYSGNTIYF

clone size: .
J gene: TRBJ2-1
D gene: TRBD2
V gene: TRBV6-5
CDR3 DNA: TGTGCCAGCAGTTACTCTTGGACTAGTGATGAGCAGTTCTTC
CDR3 protein: CASSYSWTSDEQFF

clone size: .
J gene: TRBJ2-1
D gene: .
V gene: TRBV7-6
CDR3 DNA: TGTGCCAGCAGCTTAGGTTCTAGCAGCGACAATGAGCAGTTCTTC
CDR3 protein: CASSLGSSSDNEQFF

clone size: .
J gene: TRBJ2-1
D gene: .
V gene: TRBV9
CDR3 DNA: TGTGCCAGCAGCGTAGGGGGACTCCTGCCTCCTAACAATGAGCAGTTCTTC
CDR3 protein: CASSVGGLLPPNNEQFF

clone size: .
J gene: TRBJ2-7
D gene: TRBD1
V gene: TRBV25-1
CDR3 DNA: TGTGCCAGCAGTGGTAACCCCGGGACAGACATGCGATACGAGCAGTACTTC
CDR3 protein: CASSGNPGTDMRYEQYF

clone size: .
J gene: TRBJ1-4
D gene: TRBD1
V gene: TRBV5-1
CDR3 DNA: TGCGCCAGCAGCGTCGGGACAGGGAATGAAAAACTGTTTTTT
CDR3 protein: CASSVGTGNEKLFF

clone size: few
J gene: TRBJ2-3
D gene: TRBD2
V gene: TRBV2
CDR3 DNA: TGTGCCAGCAGTAGCGGGAGAACAGATACGCAGTATTTT
CDR3 protein: CASSSGRTDTQYF

clone size: .
J gene: TRBJ2-1
D gene: .
V gene: TRBV20-1
CDR3 DNA: TGCAGTGCGATCGGAGATGAGCAGTTCTTC
CDR3 protein: CSAIGDEQFF

clone size: .
J gene: TRBJ2-1
D gene: TRBD2
V gene: TRBV9
CDR3 DNA: TGTGCCAGCAGCGTAGTAGCGGGGGTCTACAATGAGCAGTTCTTC
CDR3 protein: CASSVVAGVYNEQFF

clone size: .
J gene: TRBJ2-5
D gene: .
V gene: TRBV7-9
CDR3 DNA: TGTGCCAGCAGCTTAGGGTCCCGGGAAGAGACCCAGTACTTC
CDR3 protein: CASSLGSREETQYF